This TCR beta chain was sequenced for a study of blood T cell repertoires in COVID-19. Across the whole study: PBMCs, B-cell-depleted T cells, or T cells were the source of the cDNA or gDNA that made up the material.

The CDR3 is 14 residues long. The germline V gene has CDR1 SGHNT and CDR2 YYREEE (reference sequence). Trimming left V 0 bases short and J 3 bases short, with 8 bases between. Per the authors' pipeline: The assay estimated nucleated cells by amplifying reference gene primers. Generated by immunoSEQ multiplex PCR, the TCRdb table keeps only in-frame clones and is missing some. V, J and clone size reflect that table, while D and trimming were determined from the DNA. The sample includes fewer than 350,000 clones, around nine tenths of them seen just once. In the case of this clone: In the same sample, other DNA sequences code for this CDR3.

This TCR was sampled from a man aged 35 to 55 with active or convalescent COVID-19. Sequenced material: peripheral blood. The genes are TRBV5-4 and TRBJ2-3; D possibly corresponds to TRBD2 (6 bases). The CDR3 loop reads CASSLAGGTDTQYF. As DNA, the CDR3 is TGTGCCAGCAGCTTGGCTGGGGGGACAGATACGCAGTATTTT.